A single T cell receptor (beta chain) is shown here with its context. No antigen is known for it. Vbeta (60) and Jbeta (13) primers were used in the PCR. Only in-frame clones appear in the TCRdb table, and some are missing; sequencing was by immunoSEQ multiplex PCR. The profile shows under 200,000 clones, approximately 80% of them singletons. The sample is drawn from a study of cytomegalovirus exposure and HLA in healthy donors. The study's findings and limits: Most subjects' HLA-A and HLA-B alleles were reportedly predicted from TCR beta sequences.

Per the germline V gene, CDR1 is LNHDA and CDR2 is SQIVND (reference sequence). The CDR3 has 15 amino acids. V lost 6 bases to trimming and J lost 5 bases; unmatched junction nucleotides: 9. The specimen sequenced was PBMCs. The J gene is TRBJ2-1, the V gene TRBV19; 8 bases are a match to TRBD2. The sequence derives from a woman between 18 and 29 years old in good health and CMV-seronegative. The CDR3 coding sequence is TGTGCCAGTAGGGGGGGAACTAGCGGCCACAATGAGCAGTTCTTC. This encodes CASRGGTSGHNEQFF. Combining the CDR3 with reference TRBV19 and TRBJ2-1 gives the whole variable domain DGGITQSPKYLFRKEGQNVTLSCEQNLNHDAMYWYRQDPGQGLRLIYYSQIVNDFQKGDIAEGYSVSREKKESFPLTVTSAQKNPTAFYLCASRGGTSGHNEQFFGPGTRLTVL.